This paragraph covers one T cell receptor (beta chain) sequence. Its matching antigen is unknown. Sequenced material consisted of expressed TCRB transcripts (all of the isolated RNA was reverse transcribed). Produced via immunoSEQ multiplex PCR; TCRdb's table is partial and in-frame only. The sample carries about 340,000 clones, 9.3% recorded once. The data originate from a study of beta chain features in type 1 diabetes. V lost 3 bases and J lost 2; bases outside the gene matches: 15. Per germline, CDR1 LGHNA and CDR2 YSLEER. The CDR3 loop spans 19 amino acids. CD4+ cells of the naive, central memory, regulatory and stem cell-like memory types were sorted via CD45RO/CCR7/CD25/CD127/CD95/CD27. Notes on the study in general: TCRB CDR3 length was moderately but significantly reduced in all four CD4+ subsets of Type 1 diabetes patients.

Sequencing used central memory CD4+ T cells from blood. The clonotype was recovered from a man between 25 and 39 years old with type 1 diabetes. The rearrangement joins TRBV4-3 to TRBJ2-1; TRBD2 matches 8 bases. CDR3 DNA: TGCGCCAGCAGCCACCAACTAGCGGAGGTGGCGGGAACCTACAATGAGCAGTTCTTC. Encoded protein: CASSHQLAEVAGTYNEQFF.